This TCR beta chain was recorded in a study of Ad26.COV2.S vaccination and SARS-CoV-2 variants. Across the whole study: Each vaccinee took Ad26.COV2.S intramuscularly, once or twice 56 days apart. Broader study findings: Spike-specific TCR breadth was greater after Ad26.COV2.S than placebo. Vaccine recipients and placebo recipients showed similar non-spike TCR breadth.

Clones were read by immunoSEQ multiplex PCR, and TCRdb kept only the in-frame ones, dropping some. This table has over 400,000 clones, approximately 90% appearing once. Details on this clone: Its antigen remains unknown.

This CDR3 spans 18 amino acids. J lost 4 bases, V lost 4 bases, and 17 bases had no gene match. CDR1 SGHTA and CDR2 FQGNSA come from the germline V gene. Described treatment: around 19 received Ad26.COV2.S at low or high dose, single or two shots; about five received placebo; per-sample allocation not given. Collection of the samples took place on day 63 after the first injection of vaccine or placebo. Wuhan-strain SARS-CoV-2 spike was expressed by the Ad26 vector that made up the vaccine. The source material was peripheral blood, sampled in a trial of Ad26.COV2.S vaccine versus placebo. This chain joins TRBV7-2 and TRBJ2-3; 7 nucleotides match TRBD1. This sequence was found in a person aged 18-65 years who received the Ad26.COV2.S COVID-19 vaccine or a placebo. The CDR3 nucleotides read TGTGCCAGCAGCTCCCACTACCTGACAGGGTTTTGGCCAGATACGCAGTATTTT. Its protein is CASSSHYLTGFWPDTQYF.